This entry concerns a single T cell receptor (beta chain). The antigen is undetermined. V shed 9 bases and J shed 4 bases, with 13 bases lying between them. This CDR3 comprises 13 residues. Looked up from germline, CDR1 is LNHDA and CDR2 is SQIVND (reference sequence). The time point denotes: newly diagnosed GD, antithyroid drugs for less than 3 months. PBMC-extracted RNA yielded the TCR library. TCR beta libraries were built with iRepertoire HTBI primers and Arm-PCR of CDR3 regions. Study processing details: Across all samples, approximately 64 TRBV segments and 15 or so TRBJ segments were identified. TCRdb recomputed calls from the multiplex PCR reads with MiXCR, one row per CDR3 protein. The V and J calls come from TCRdb's annotation, not from the publication. In the table there are approximately 400,000 distinct CDR3 sequences, over 9.5% of which are singletons. The data are from a study of regulatory T cells in long-lasting Graves disease.

Whole-study results and caveats: Newly diagnosed patients shared more than 750 public clonotypes; persistent patients shared about 2,500. Gene preferences differed: TRBV28, TRBJ1-2, TRBJ2-5 in persistent cases.

The same sample was also used in a study of T cells in Graves' hyperthyroidism and ophthalmopathy. That work contributes: No progression to ophthalmopathy during 18 months of follow-up defined stable disease.

Sample: peripheral blood mononuclear cells (PBMCs), taken at new diagnosis, from a patient treated with antithyroid drugs. This clonotype was sampled from a woman younger than 35 with Graves disease. The rearrangement uses TRBV19 and TRBJ2-1; TRBD2 might be the D (6 bases). This CDR3 is CASQVEGYNEQFF. DNA of the CDR3: TGTGCCAGCCAGGTGGAGGGGTACAATGAGCAGTTCTTC.